Shown below are 23 T cell receptor beta chains from a single sample sequenced in a study of blood T cell repertoires in COVID-19 (TCRdb year 2020). Library construction relied on the immunoSEQ multiplex PCR assay. This is the immuneACCESS table as TCRdb keeps it, with only in-frame sequences that have V and J called. A part of the clones is gone; compared with another copy, unresolved V genes explain less than half, and the rest is unexplained. This sample lists 140,000 to 150,000 clones; around 90% were detected once. The ten largest clones take up roughly 3.9% of the sample. The sequencing input was PBMCs or T cells enriched from blood (not recorded which). These receptors were collected from a woman between 35 and 50 years old who had been exposed to COVID-19.

The chain joins TRBV7-9 to TRBJ1-2, with D hard to call. This CDR3 contains 16 residues. The V gene's germline CDR1 is SEHNR and CDR2 FQNEAQ (reference sequence). The V end was cut by 4 bases, the J end by 2 bases, with 17 bases between. CDR3 loop: CASSSWRAPINYGYTF. CDR3 nucleotides: TGTGCCAGCAGCTCTTGGAGGGCCCCGATAAACTATGGCTACACCTTC.

V is TRBV5-4 and J is TRBJ1-2, with 9 bases that match TRBD1. J was trimmed by 2 bases and V by 6 bases; bases with no gene match: 11. Germline V CDR1 and CDR2: SGHNT, YYREEE (reference sequence). The CDR3 runs to 16 residues. The CDR3 here is CASNPLVGQGNYGYTF. The CDR3 bases are TGTGCCAGCAACCCACTCGTGGGACAGGGAAACTATGGCTACACCTTC.

CDR3: CASTMGPNTEAFF. The CDR3 bases are TGTGCCAGCACCATGGGGCCGAACACTGAAGCTTTCTTT. The rearrangement joins TRBV2 to TRBJ1-1, with D possibly being TRBD1 (5 bases). The CDR3 has 13 amino acids. Deletions cut 7 bases from V and 1 base from J, with 10 bases between. The germline CDR1 and CDR2 sequences are SNHLY and FYNNEI.

This sequence joins TRBV6-5 and TRBJ2-6, with 7 nucleotides matching TRBD2. The CDR3 extends over 16 amino acids. Germline CDR1 and CDR2: MNHEY and SVGAGI. After removal of 4 bases from V and 2 bases from J, the junction contained 5 bases not matched to a gene. DNA of the CDR3: TGTGCCAGCAGTTCCCGGGCGGGAGCTGGGGCCAACGTCCTGACTTTC. It codes for CASSSRAGAGANVLTF.

The chain recombines TRBV4-1 with TRBJ1-1; no clear D gene. From germline, CDR1 is MGHRA and CDR2 YSYEKL. This CDR3 comprises 15 residues. V was pared by 0 bases and J by 1 base, with 9 bases between. CDR3 bases: TGCGCCAGCAGCCAAGATCGGGTGCAGAACACTGAAGCTTTCTTT. This codes for CASSQDRVQNTEAFF.

The gene calls are TRBV4-2 and TRBJ1-5; TRBD1 agrees at 7 bases. V shed 3 bases, J shed 4 bases, and the junction held 12 bases outside the gene matches. Germline CDR1 LGHNA, CDR2 YNFKEQ. The CDR3 totals 17 residues. This CDR3 is CASSHQGQAGTNQPQHF. CDR3 DNA sequence: TGTGCCAGCAGCCACCAAGGACAGGCCGGAACTAATCAGCCCCAGCATTTT.

The chain couples TRBV7-7 to TRBJ2-1; tentatively, D is TRBD2 (5 bases). Germline V gives CDR1 SSHAT, CDR2 FNYEAQ (reference sequence). Trimming removed 5 bases at V and 4 bases at J, with 15 bases between. This CDR3 contains 15 residues. The DNA of the CDR3 is TGTGCCAGCAGCATAAGCCCGGAGGCGTACAATGAGCAGTTCTTC. It yields the protein CASSISPEAYNEQFF.

This chain links TRBV6-5 with TRBJ2-7, with 7 bases matching TRBD1. There are 14 residues in the CDR3. Germline V CDR1 and CDR2: MNHEY, SVGAGI. Trimming took 4 bases from V and 2 from J; bases not matched to a gene: 5. The CDR3 DNA follows: TGTGCCAGCAGTTCGAACAGGGGTACCTACGAGCAGTACTTC. Its protein product is CASSSNRGTYEQYF.

The chain carries TRBV9 and TRBJ1-1; 8 positions agree with TRBD1. The germline CDR1 and CDR2 sequences are SGDLS and YYNGEE. This CDR3 comprises 17 residues. The V segment lost 0 bases and the J segment 3 bases; nucleotides outside the gene matches: 10. This CDR3 reads CASSVAKQGVMDTEAFF. CDR3 sequence (DNA): TGTGCCAGCAGCGTAGCCAAACAGGGGGTTATGGACACTGAAGCTTTCTTT.

The J gene is TRBJ1-4, the V gene TRBV7-9, with 9 bases matching TRBD1. Germline V CDR1 and CDR2: SEHNR, FQNEAQ (reference sequence). The CDR3 totals 14 residues. Losses at the gene ends were 5 bases for V and 10 bases for J; bases not matched to a gene: 8. The DNA for the CDR3 is TGTGCCAGCAGCACGGACAGGGGAGGAAGAAAACTGTTTTTT. It specifies CASSTDRGGRKLFF.

This chain uses TRBV2 with TRBJ2-3; weak D call: TRBD2 (6 bases). Germline V gives CDR1 SNHLY, CDR2 FYNNEI. This CDR3 has 15 amino acids. Trimming cost V 4 bases and J 2 bases, with 13 bases left between them. The CDR3 protein is CASSGVAVLTDTQYF. The DNA for the CDR3 is TGTGCCAGCAGTGGTGTAGCGGTACTCACAGATACGCAGTATTTT. The whole variable domain, remainder taken from reference TRBV2 and TRBJ2-3, is EPEVTQTPSHQVTQMGQEVILRCVPISNHLYFYWYRQILGQKVEFLVSFYNNEISEKSEIFDDQFSVERPDGSNFTLKIRSTKLEDSAMYFCASSGVAVLTDTQYFGPGTRLTVL.

The chain carries TRBV7-6 and TRBJ1-4; TRBD1 matches 7 bases. J gave up 6 bases and V 1 base, and 8 bases lay outside the gene matches. The CDR3 is made up of 16 amino acids. CDR1 is SGHVS and CDR2 is FNYEAQ in the germline V gene. CDR3 in DNA: TGTGCCAGCAGCTTAGAGGGGGCAGGGAGGCATGAAAAACTGTTTTTT. It encodes CASSLEGAGRHEKLFF.

This clone was found once. The CDR3, as DNA: TGTGCCAGCAGCTTAGGTCTAGCGGGGCAGACAGATACGCAGTATTTT. Amino acids: CASSLGLAGQTDTQYF. The gene calls are TRBV7-9 and TRBJ2-3, with 9 bases that match TRBD2. This CDR3 has 16 residues. The ends lost 1 base at V and 3 bases at J; junction bases unmatched: 5. CDR1 is SEHNR and CDR2 is FQNEAQ in the germline V gene (reference sequence).

This clone was counted a few times. The CDR3 region has the DNA TGTGCCATCAGTGAGTTAAGGGACAGGGGTTGGACTGAAGCTTTCTTT. Its translation is CAISELRDRGWTEAFF. The chain recombines TRBV10-3 with TRBJ1-1, with 10 bases that match TRBD1. CDR3 length: 16 amino acids. From germline, CDR1 is ENHRY and CDR2 SYGVKD. V gave up 1 base and J gave up 5 bases; unmatched junction bases: 7.

V gene TRBV7-9 combines with J gene TRBJ1-5; 7 bases map to TRBD1. CDR1 is SEHNR, CDR2 FQNEAQ, per germline (reference sequence). Trimming at V came to 1 base and at J to 3 bases, leaving 6 bases not matched to a gene. This CDR3 region has 16 residues. The DNA for the CDR3 is TGTGCCAGCAGCTTAGTTCAGGGGGGTCTCAATCAGCCCCAGCATTTT. Protein: CASSLVQGGLNQPQHF.

The J gene is TRBJ1-6, the V gene TRBV6-5; D gene unclear. Germline CDR1 is MNHEY and CDR2 is SVGAGI. There are 13 residues in the CDR3. V gave up 5 bases and J gave up 7 bases, with 9 bases separating them. The CDR3 nucleotides are TGTGCCAGCAGTCAAACAGTGAATTCACCCCTCCACTTT. Amino acid sequence: CASSQTVNSPLHF.

The chain combines TRBV11-2 with TRBJ2-7; perhaps TRBD1 as D (5 bases). CDR1 is SGHAT and CDR2 is FQNNGV in the germline V gene. V was shortened by 0 bases and J by 8 bases, with 14 bases between the two germline ends. The CDR3 runs to 14 residues. CDR3 protein: CASSLDQGRSQQYF. CDR3 nucleotide sequence: TGTGCCAGCAGCTTAGATCAGGGCAGGTCCCAGCAGTACTTC.

V and J are TRBV4-3 and TRBJ1-1; 7 bases line up with TRBD1. CDR1 LGHNA and CDR2 YSLEER come from the germline V gene. The CDR3 loop spans 13 amino acids. V shed 3 bases and J 5 bases; nucleotides not matched to a gene: 3. The DNA for the CDR3 is TGCGCCAGCAGCCAGCACAGGGGAACTGAAGCTTTCTTT. Amino acid sequence: CASSQHRGTEAFF.

This clone was detected only a few times. This rearrangement joins TRBV29-1 to TRBJ1-2; 7 nucleotides agree with TRBD1. Trimming at V came to 7 bases and at J to 6 bases, leaving 8 bases not matched to a gene. Germline CDR1 and CDR2: SQVTM and ANQGSEA. The CDR3 is 12 residues long. The CDR3 region has the DNA TGCAGCGGCAGAGCTGGGACAGATGGCTACACCTTC. Translated, it gives CSGRAGTDGYTF.

The chain has TRBV9 and TRBJ2-1; 16 positions match TRBD2. With 0 bases clipped from V and 6 bases from J, the junction kept 3 bases outside the gene matches. This CDR3 spans 17 amino acids. CDR1 and CDR2 from the germline V gene are SGDLS and YYNGEE. Here the CDR3 DNA reads TGTGCCAGCAGCGTAGTAGGGACTAGCGGGGGGGCCAATGAGCAGTTCTTC. It is translated as CASSVVGTSGGANEQFF. The complete variable domain, with remaining parts taken from reference TRBV9 and TRBJ2-1, reads DSGVTQTPKHLITATGQRVTLRCSPRSGDLSVYWYQQSLDQGLQFLIQYYNGEERAKGNILERFSAQQFPDLHSELNLSSLELGDSALYFCASSVVGTSGGANEQFFGPGTRLTVL.

The rearrangement joins TRBV10-1 to TRBJ2-3, with D possibly matching TRBD2 (7 bases). V was trimmed by 4 bases and J by 2 bases, leaving 10 bases between them. This CDR3 has 14 residues. From germline, CDR1 is WNHNN and CDR2 SYGVQD (reference sequence). CDR3 nucleotides: TGCGCCAGCAGTGGCGGGGGCATCACAGATACGCAGTATTTT. Its protein product is CASSGGGITDTQYF.

The chain has TRBV3-1 (or the pseudogene TRBV3-2) and TRBJ2-5, with TRBD2 identical over 12 bases. Looked up from germline, CDR1 is LGHDT and CDR2 is YNNKEL (reference sequence). The J segment lost 4 bases and the V segment lost 3 bases, leaving 6 bases of the junction unmatched. This CDR3 is built from 16 residues. The DNA for the CDR3 is TGTGCCAGCAGCCAGGCGACTAGCGGGGGAGCAGAGACCCAGTACTTC. This translates into CASSQATSGGAETQYF.

This clone has just a few counts. The V call is TRBV19, the J call TRBJ2-2, with a possible D match to TRBD2 (5 bases). The CDR3 has 14 residues. V dropped 1 base and J dropped 6 bases, with 9 bases sitting between them. Germline CDR1 and CDR2: LNHDA and SQIVND (reference sequence). The CDR3 DNA is TGTGCCAGTAGTATAGCCGGGGTCGCCGGGGAGCTGTTTTTT. Protein product: CASSIAGVAGELFF. The whole variable domain, filled in from reference TRBV19 and TRBJ2-2, reads DGGITQSPKYLFRKEGQNVTLSCEQNLNHDAMYWYRQDPGQGLRLIYYSQIVNDFQKGDIAEGYSVSREKKESFPLTVTSAQKNPTAFYLCASSIAGVAGELFFGEGSRLTVL.